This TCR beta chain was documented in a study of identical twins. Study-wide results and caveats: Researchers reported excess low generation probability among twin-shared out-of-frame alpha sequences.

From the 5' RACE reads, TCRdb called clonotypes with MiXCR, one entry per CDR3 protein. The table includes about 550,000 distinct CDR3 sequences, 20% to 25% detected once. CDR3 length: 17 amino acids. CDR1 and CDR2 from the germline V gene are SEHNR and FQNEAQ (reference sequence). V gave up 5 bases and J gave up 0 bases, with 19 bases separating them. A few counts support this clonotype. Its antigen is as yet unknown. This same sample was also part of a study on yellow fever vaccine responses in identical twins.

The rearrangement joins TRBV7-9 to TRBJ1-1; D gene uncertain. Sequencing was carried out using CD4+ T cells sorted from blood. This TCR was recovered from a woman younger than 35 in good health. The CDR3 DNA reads TGTGCCAGCAGCCCGCGCCGCCGGGAGCCTATGAACACTGAAGCTTTCTTT. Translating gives CASSPRRREPMNTEAFF.